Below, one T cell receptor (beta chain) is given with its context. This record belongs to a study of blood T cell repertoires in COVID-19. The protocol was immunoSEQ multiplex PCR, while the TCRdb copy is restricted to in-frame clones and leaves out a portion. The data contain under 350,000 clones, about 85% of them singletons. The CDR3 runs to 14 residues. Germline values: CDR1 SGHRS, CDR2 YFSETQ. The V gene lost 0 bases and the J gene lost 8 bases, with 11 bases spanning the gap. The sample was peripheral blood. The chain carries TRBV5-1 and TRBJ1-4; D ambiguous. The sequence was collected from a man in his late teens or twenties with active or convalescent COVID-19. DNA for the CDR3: TGCGCCAGCAGCTTGGAAGGACGGGAAGAAAAACTGTTTTTT. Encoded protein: CASSLEGREEKLFF.